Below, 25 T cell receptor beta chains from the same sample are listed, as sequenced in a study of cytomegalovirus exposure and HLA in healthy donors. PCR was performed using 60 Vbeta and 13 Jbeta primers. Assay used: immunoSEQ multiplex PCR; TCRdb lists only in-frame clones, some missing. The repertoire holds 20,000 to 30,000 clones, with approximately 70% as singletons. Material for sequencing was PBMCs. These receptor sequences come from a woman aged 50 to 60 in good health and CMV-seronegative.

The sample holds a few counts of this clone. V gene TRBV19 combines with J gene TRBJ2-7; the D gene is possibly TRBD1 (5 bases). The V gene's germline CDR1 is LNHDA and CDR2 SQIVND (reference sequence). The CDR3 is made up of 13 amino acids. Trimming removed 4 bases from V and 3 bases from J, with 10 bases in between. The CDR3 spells CASSNQGGYEQYF. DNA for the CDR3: TGTGCCAGTAGTAACCAGGGTGGCTACGAGCAGTACTTC.

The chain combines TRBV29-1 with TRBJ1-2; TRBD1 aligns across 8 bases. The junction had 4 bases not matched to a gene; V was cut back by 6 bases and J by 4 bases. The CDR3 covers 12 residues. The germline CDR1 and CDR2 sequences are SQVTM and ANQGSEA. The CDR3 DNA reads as TGCAGCGTCCGAGGGACAGGCTATGGCTACACCTTC. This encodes CSVRGTGYGYTF.

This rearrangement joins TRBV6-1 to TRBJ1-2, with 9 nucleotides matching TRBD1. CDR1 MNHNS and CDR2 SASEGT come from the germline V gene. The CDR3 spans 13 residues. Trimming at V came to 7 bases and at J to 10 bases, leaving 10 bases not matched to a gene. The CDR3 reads CASKWDRESDYTF. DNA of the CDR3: TGTGCCAGCAAATGGGACAGGGAATCAGACTACACCTTC.

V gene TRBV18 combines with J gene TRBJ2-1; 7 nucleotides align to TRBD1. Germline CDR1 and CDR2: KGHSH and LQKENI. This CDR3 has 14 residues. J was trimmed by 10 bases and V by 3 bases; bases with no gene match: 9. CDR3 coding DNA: TGTGCCAGCTCACCGAGACGACAGGGCGGGGAGCAGTTCTTC. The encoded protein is CASSPRRQGGEQFF.

This chain's CDR3 is CASSSHEGNYGYTF. CDR3 bases: TGTGCCAGCAGCTCCCATGAGGGAAACTATGGCTACACCTTC. The genes are TRBV13 and TRBJ1-2; D is uncertain. Germline lookup yields CDR1 PRHDT and CDR2 FYEKMQ (reference sequence). V was trimmed by 4 bases and J by 2 bases, leaving 11 bases between them. The CDR3 is made up of 14 amino acids. Combining the CDR3 with reference TRBV13 and TRBJ1-2 gives the whole variable domain AAGVIQSPRHLIKEKRETATLKCYPIPRHDTVYWYQQGPGQDPQFLISFYEKMQSDKGSIPDRFSAQQFSDYHSELNMSSLELGDSALYFCASSSHEGNYGYTFGSGTRLTVV.

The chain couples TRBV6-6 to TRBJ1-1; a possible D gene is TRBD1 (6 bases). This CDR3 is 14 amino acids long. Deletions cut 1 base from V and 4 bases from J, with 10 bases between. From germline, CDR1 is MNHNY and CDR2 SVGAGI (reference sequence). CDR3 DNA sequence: TGTGCCAGCAGTTACTTACAGGGCGGCACTGAAGCTTTCTTT. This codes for CASSYLQGGTEAFF.

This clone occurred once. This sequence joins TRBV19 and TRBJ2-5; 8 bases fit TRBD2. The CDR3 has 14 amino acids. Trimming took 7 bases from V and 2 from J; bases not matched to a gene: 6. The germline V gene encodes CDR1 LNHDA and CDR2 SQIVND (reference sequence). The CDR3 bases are TGTGCCAGTAAGGGCGGGGGGCCTCAAGAGACCCAGTACTTC. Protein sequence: CASKGGGPQETQYF.

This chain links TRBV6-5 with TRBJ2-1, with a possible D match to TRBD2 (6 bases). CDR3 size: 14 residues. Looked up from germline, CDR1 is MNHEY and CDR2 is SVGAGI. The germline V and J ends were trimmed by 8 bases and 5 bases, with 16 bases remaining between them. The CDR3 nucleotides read TGTGCCAGCTCTAACCTGGCGGGGAACAATGAGCAGTTCTTC. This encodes CASSNLAGNNEQFF.

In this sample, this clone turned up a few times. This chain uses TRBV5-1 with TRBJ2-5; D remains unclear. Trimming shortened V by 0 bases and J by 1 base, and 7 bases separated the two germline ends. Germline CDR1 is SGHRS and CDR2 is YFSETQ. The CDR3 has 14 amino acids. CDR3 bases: TGCGCCAGCAGCTTGGGTCAACTCCAAGAGACCCAGTACTTC. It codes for CASSLGQLQETQYF.

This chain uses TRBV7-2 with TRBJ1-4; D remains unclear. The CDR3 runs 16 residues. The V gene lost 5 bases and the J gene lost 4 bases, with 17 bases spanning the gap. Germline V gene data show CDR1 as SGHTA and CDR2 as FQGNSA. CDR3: CASSRVESGVNEKLFF. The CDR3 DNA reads TGTGCCAGCAGCCGGGTGGAGAGCGGGGTTAATGAAAAACTGTTTTTT.

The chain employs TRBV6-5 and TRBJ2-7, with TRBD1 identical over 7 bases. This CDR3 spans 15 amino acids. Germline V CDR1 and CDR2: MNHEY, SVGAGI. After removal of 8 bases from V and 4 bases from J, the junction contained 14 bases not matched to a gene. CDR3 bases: TGTGCCAGCTATAAAACTATGGGACAGTGGTACGAGCAGTACTTC. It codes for CASYKTMGQWYEQYF.

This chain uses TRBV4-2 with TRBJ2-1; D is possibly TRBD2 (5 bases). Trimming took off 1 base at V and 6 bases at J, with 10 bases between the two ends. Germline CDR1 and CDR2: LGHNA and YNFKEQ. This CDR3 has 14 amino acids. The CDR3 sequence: CASSQGTGSNEQFF. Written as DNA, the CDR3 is TGTGCCAGCAGCCAAGGAACGGGGAGCAATGAGCAGTTCTTC.

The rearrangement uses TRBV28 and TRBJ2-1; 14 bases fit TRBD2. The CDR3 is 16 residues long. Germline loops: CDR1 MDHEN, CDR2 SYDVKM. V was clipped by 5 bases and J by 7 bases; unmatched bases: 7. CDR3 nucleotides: TGTGCCAGCAGTACGCGGGGACTAGCGGGAGTAAATGAGCAGTTCTTC. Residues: CASSTRGLAGVNEQFF.

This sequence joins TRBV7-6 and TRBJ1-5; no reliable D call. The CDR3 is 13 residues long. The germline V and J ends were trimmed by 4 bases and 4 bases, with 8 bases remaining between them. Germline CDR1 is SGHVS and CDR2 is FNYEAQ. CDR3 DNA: TGTGCCAGCAGCTCAGCGGAGAATCAGCCCCAGCATTTT. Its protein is CASSSAENQPQHF.

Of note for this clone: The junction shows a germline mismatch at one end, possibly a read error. Here the CDR3 reads CVSSLDGYEQYF. The CDR3 DNA follows: TGTGTCAGCAGCTTGGACGGCTACGAGCAGTACTTC. The gene calls are TRBV5-4 and TRBJ2-7; D is undetermined. Germline CDR1 and CDR2: SGHNT and YYREEE (reference sequence). CDR3 size: 12 residues.

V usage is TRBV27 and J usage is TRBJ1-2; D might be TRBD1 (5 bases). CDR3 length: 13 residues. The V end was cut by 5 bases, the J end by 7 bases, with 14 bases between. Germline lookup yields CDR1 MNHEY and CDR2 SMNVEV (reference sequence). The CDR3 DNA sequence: TGTGCCAGCAGTCCGCAGGGTTTGGGTGGCTACACCTTC. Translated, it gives CASSPQGLGGYTF.

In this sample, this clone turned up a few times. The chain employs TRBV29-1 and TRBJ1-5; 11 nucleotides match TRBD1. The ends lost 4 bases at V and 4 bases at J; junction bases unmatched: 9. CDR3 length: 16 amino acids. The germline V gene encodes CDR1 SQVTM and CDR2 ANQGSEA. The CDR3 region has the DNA TGCAGCGTTGCCGAGGGGGGACAGGGGGTTAATCAGCCCCAGCATTTT. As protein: CSVAEGGQGVNQPQHF.

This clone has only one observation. The CDR3 nucleotides are TGCGCCAGCAGCCAAGACACGAGCTCTGGAAACACCATATATTTT. Translation gives CASSQDTSSGNTIYF. This chain connects TRBV4-1 to TRBJ1-3; D is undetermined. CDR3 length equals 15 residues. With 0 bases removed from V and 0 bases from J, the gap between germline ends came to 6 bases. Germline V gives CDR1 MGHRA, CDR2 YSYEKL.

In nucleotides, the CDR3 is TGTGCCAGCAGCGTACCGGGGTCACCCCTCCACTTT. Amino acid sequence: CASSVPGSPLHF. V usage is TRBV9 and J usage is TRBJ1-6; D is ambiguous. Germline V gives CDR1 SGDLS, CDR2 YYNGEE. The CDR3 has 12 residues. V lost 1 base to trimming and J lost 10 bases, with 6 bases between them.

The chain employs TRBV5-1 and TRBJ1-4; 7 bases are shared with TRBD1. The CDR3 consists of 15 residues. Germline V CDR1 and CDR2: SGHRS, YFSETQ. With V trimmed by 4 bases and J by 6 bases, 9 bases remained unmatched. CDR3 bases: TGCGCCAGCAGCGAGTCCGGGACAGCCGATGAAAAACTGTTTTTT. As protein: CASSESGTADEKLFF.

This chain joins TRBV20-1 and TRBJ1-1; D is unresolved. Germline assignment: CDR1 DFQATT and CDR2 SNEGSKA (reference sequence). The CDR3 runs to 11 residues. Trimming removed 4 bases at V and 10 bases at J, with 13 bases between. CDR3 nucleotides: TGCAGTGCTATGGCTCCTTCGGGAGCTTTCTTT. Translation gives CSAMAPSGAFF.

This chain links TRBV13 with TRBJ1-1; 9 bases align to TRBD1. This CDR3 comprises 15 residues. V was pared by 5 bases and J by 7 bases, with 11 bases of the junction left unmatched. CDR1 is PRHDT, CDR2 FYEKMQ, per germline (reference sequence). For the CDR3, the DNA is TGTGCCAGCAGCGCAGCGGACAGGGGATATCATGAAGCTTTCTTT. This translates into CASSAADRGYHEAFF.

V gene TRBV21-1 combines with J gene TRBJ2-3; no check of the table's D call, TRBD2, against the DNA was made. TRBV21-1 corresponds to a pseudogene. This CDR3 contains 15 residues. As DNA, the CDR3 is TGTGCCAGCAGCAATGCAACGGGGGGCCGGGATACGCAGTATTTT. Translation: CASSNATGGRDTQYF.

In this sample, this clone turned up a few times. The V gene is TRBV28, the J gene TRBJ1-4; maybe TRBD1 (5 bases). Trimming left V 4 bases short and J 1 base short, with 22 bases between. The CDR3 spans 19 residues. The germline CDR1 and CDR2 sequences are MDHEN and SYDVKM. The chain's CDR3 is CASSWVFGGGLRTNEKLFF. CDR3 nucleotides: TGTGCCAGCAGTTGGGTTTTTGGGGGGGGACTTCGAACTAATGAAAAACTGTTTTTT.

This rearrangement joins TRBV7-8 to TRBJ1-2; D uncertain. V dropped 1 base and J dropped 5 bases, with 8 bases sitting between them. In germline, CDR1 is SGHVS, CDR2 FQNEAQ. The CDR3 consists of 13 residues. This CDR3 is CASSLGPAYGYTF. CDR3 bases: TGTGCCAGCAGCTTAGGGCCTGCTTATGGCTACACCTTC. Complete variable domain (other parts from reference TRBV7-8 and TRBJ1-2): GAGVSQSPRYKVAKRGQDVALRCDPISGHVSLFWYQQALGQGPEFLTYFQNEAQLDKSGLPSDRFFAERPEGSVSTLKIQRTQQEDSAVYLCASSLGPAYGYTFGSGTRLTVV.